The entry that follows covers one T cell receptor (beta chain) sequence. The sample belongs to a study of blood T cell repertoires in COVID-19. Study background: COVID-19 samples, acute and convalescent, were from the United States, Italy and Spain. Sources were T cells, B-cell-depleted T cells, or PBMCs; the material itself was cDNA or gDNA.

In the authors' workflow: Counts of nucleated cells, estimated from reference gene primer amplification, were obtained. Data came from immunoSEQ multiplex PCR; TCRdb stores just in-frame clones and leaves some out. The V and J calls and clone size were taken over from that table, and D and trimming were inferred from the DNA. The sample lists around 30,000 clones, about nine tenths seen once, with over 12% in the top ten. The sequence was obtained from a man aged 60-69 years with active COVID-19. The sequenced sample was peripheral blood.

CDR3 region: CASSPMRGPFYNEQFF. The CDR3 DNA reads TGTGCCAGCAGCCCAATGCGGGGGCCCTTTTACAATGAGCAGTTCTTC. The V and J genes are TRBV11-2 and TRBJ2-1; maybe TRBD2 (7 bases). The germline V and J ends were trimmed by 5 bases and 4 bases, with 18 bases remaining between them. The germline V gene encodes CDR1 SGHAT and CDR2 FQNNGV. The CDR3 is made up of 16 amino acids.